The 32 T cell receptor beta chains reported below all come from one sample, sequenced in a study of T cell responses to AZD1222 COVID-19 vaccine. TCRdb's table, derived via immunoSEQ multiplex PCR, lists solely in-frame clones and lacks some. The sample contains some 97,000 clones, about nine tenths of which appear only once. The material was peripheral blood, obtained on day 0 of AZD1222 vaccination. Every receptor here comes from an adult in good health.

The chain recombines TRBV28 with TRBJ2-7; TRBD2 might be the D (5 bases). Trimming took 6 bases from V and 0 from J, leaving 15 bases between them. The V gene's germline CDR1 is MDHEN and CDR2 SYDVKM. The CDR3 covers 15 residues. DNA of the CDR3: TGTGCCAGCAGCACTCTTCCGGGGATCTCCTACGAGCAGTACTTC. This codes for CASSTLPGISYEQYF.

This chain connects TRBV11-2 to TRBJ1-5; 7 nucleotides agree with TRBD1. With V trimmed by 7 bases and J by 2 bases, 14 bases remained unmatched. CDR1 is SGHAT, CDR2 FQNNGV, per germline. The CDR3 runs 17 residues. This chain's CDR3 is CASNTDRGGLGNQPQHF. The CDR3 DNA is TGTGCCAGCAACACCGATCGAGGGGGCTTGGGCAATCAGCCCCAGCATTTT.

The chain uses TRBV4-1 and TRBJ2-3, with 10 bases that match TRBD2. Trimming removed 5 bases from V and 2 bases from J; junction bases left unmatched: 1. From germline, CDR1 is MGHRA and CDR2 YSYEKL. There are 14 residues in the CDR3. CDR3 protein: CASSTSGDTDTQYF. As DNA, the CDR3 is TGCGCCAGCAGCACTAGCGGGGACACAGATACGCAGTATTTT.

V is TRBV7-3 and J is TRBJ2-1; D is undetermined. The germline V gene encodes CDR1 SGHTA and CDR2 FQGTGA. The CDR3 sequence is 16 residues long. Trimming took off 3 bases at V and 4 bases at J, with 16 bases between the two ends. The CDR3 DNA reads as TGTGCCAGCAGCTTCTCCCCCGGGCTAGATTACAATGAGCAGTTCTTC. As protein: CASSFSPGLDYNEQFF.

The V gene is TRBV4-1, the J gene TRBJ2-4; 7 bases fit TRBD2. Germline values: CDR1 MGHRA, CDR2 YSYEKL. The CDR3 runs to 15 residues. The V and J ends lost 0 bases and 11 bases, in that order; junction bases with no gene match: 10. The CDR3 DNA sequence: TGCGCCAGCAGCCAAGATGAACTAGCGAATTTCCTTCAGTACTTC. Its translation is CASSQDELANFLQYF.

CDR3 bases: TGCGCCAGCAGCCACTCACAGGGTTGGAACACTGAAGCTTTCTTT. Protein: CASSHSQGWNTEAFF. The chain carries TRBV5-1 and TRBJ1-1; possibly TRBD1 for D (6 bases). The ends were cut back, 4 bases at V and 1 base at J, with 14 bases in the middle. CDR3 length equals 15 residues. Germline lookup yields CDR1 SGHRS and CDR2 YFSETQ. The full variable domain, rest sourced from reference TRBV5-1 and TRBJ1-1, is KAGVTQTPRYLIKTRGQQVTLSCSPISGHRSVSWYQQTPGQGLQFLFEYFSETQRNKGNFPGRFSGRQFSNSRSEMNVSTLELGDSALYLCASSHSQGWNTEAFFGQGTRLTVV.

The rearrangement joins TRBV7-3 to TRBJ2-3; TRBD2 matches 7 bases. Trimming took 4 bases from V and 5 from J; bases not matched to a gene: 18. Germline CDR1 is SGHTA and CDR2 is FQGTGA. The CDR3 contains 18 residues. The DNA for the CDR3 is TGTGCCAGCAGCTCGACCCCGATAGCGGGTCGAGGAGGAGATACGCAGTATTTT. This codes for CASSSTPIAGRGGDTQYF.

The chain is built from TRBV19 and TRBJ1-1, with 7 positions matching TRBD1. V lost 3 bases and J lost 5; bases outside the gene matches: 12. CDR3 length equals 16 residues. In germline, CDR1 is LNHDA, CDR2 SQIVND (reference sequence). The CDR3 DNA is TGTGCCAGTAGTATTAGGGGGCGGGGGATAGGTACTGAAGCTTTCTTT. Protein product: CASSIRGRGIGTEAFF.

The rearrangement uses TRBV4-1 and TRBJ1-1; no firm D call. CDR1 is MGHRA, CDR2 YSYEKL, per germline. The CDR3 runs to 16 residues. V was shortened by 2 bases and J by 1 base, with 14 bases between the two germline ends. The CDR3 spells CASSQNSGEGNTEAFF. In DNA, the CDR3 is TGCGCCAGCAGCCAAAACTCTGGGGAGGGGAACACTGAAGCTTTCTTT.

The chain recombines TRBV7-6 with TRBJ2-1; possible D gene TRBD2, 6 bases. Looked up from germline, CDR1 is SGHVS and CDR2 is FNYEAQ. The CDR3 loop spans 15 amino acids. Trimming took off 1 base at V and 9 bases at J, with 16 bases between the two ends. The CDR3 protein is CASSLGSRDRGEQFF. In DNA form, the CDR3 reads TGTGCCAGCAGCTTAGGTTCGCGGGATAGGGGTGAGCAGTTCTTC.

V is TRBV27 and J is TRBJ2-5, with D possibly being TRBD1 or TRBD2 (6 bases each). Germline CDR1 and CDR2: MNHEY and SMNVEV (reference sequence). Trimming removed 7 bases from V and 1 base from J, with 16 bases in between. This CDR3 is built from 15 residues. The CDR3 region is CASTSLGGPQETQYF. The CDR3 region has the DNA TGTGCCAGCACTAGCCTGGGGGGCCCCCAAGAGACCCAGTACTTC.

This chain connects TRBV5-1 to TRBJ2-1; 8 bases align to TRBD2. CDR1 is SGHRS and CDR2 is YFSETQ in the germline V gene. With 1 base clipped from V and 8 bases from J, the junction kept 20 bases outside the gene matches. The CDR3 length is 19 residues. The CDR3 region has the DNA TGCGCCAGCAGCTTGACAGAACTAGCGGCCGGCGGCCAAGTTTATGAGCAGTTCTTC. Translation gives CASSLTELAAGGQVYEQFF.

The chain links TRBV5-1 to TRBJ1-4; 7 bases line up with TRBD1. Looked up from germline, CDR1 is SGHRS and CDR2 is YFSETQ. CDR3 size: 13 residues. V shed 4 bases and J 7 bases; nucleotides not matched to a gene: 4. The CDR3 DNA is TGCGCCAGCAGCGTGACAGGGACTGAAAAACTGTTTTTT. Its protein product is CASSVTGTEKLFF.

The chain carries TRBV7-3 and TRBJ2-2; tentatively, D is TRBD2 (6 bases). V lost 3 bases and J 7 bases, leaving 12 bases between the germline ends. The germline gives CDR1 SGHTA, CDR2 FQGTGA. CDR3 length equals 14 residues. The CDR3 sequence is CASSLTSKNGELFF. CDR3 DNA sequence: TGTGCCAGCAGCTTGACTAGTAAGAACGGGGAGCTGTTTTTT.

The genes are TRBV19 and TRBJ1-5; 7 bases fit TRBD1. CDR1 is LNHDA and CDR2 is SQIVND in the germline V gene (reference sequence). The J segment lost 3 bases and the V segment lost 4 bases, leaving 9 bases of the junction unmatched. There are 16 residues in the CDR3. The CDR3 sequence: CASSKFIDRDNQPQHF. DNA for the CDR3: TGTGCCAGTAGTAAATTTATCGACAGGGACAATCAGCCCCAGCATTTT.

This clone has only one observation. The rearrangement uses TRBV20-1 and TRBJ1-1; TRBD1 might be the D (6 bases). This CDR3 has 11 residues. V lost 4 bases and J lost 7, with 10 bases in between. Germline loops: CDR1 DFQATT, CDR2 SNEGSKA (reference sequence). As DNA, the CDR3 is TGCAGTGCTAAGAAGACAGGTGAAGCTTTCTTT. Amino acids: CSAKKTGEAFF.

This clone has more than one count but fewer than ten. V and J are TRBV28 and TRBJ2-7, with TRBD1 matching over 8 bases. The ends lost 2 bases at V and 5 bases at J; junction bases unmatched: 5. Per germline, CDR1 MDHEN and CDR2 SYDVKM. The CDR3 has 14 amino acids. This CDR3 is CASSLGDRPHEQYF. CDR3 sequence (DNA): TGTGCCAGCAGTTTAGGGGACAGGCCACACGAGCAGTACTTC.

CDR3 protein: CASSLEWSGGEQFF. CDR3 nucleotides: TGTGCCAGCAGCTTGGAGTGGTCCGGCGGTGAGCAGTTCTTC. V is TRBV5-5 and J is TRBJ2-1; no definite D call. Germline V gene lookup returns CDR1 SGHKS and CDR2 YYEKEE (reference sequence). V was trimmed by 0 bases and J by 9 bases, leaving 13 bases between them. This CDR3 is built from 14 residues. Combining the CDR3 with reference TRBV5-5 and TRBJ2-1 gives the whole variable domain DAGVTQSPTHLIKTRGQQVTLRCSPISGHKSVSWYQQVLGQGPQFIFQYYEKEERGRGNFPDRFSARQFPNYSSELNVNALLLGDSALYLCASSLEWSGGEQFFGPGTRLTVL.

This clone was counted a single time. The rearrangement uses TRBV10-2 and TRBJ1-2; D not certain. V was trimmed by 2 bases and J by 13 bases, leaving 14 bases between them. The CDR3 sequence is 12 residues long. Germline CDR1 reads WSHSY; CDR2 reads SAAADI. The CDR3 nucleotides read TGCGCCAGCAGTGAGGGGTCCCTGGATCTCACCTTC. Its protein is CASSEGSLDLTF.

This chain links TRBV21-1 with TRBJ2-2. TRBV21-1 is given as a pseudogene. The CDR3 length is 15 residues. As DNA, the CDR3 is TGTGCCAGCAGCAACCGGGACCAGAACACCGGGGAGCTGTTTTTT. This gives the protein CASSNRDQNTGELFF.

The CDR3 is CASSPSAVGDTQYF. CDR3 in DNA: TGTGCCAGCTCACCGTCAGCCGTAGGGGATACGCAGTATTTT. The gene calls are TRBV18 and TRBJ2-3; D unresolved. Germline CDR1 reads KGHSH; CDR2 reads LQKENI. V lost 3 bases and J lost 6, with 13 bases in between. This CDR3 is built from 14 residues.

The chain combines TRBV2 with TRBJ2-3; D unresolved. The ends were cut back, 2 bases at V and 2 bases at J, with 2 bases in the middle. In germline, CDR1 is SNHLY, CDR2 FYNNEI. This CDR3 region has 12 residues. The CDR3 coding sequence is TGTGCCAGCAGTGAATCCACAGATACGCAGTATTTT. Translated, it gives CASSESTDTQYF.

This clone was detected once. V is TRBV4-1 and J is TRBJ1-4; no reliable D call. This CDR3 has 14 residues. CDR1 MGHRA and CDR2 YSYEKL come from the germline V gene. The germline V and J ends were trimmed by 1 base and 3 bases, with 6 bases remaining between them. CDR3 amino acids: CASSQAGSNEKLFF. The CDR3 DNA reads TGCGCCAGCAGCCAAGCGGGTTCTAATGAAAAACTGTTTTTT.

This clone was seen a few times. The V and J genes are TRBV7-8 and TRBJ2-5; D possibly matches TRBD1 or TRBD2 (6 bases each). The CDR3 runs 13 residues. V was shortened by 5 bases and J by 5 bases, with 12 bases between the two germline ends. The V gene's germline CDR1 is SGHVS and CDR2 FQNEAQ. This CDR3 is CASSNRGLETQYF. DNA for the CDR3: TGTGCCAGCAGCAACCGGGGGCTGGAGACCCAGTACTTC.

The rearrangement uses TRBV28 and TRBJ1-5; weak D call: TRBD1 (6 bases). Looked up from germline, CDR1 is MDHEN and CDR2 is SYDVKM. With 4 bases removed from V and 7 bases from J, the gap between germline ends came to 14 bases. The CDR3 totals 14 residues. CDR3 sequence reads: CASSSPTGFQPQHF. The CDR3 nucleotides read TGTGCCAGCAGTTCCCCCACAGGGTTCCAGCCCCAGCATTTT. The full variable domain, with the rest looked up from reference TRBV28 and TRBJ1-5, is DVKVTQSSRYLVKRTGEKVFLECVQDMDHENMFWYRQDPGLGLRLIYFSYDVKMKEKGDIPEGYSVSREKKERFSLILESASTNQTSMYLCASSSPTGFQPQHFGDGTRLSIL.

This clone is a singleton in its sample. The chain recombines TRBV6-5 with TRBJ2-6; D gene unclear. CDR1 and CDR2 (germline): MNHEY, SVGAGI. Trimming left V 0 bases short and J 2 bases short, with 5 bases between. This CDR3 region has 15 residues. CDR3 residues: CASSYSLAGANVLTF. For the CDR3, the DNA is TGTGCCAGCAGTTACTCTTTGGCTGGGGCCAACGTCCTGACTTTC.

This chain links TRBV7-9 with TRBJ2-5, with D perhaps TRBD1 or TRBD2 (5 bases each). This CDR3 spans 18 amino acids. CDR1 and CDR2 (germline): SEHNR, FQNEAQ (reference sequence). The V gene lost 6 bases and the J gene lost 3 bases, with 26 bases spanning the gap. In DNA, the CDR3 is TGTGCCAGCAGTCATAGTGGCTCGCGGAGGCAGGGCAAAGAGACCCAGTACTTC. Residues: CASSHSGSRRQGKETQYF.

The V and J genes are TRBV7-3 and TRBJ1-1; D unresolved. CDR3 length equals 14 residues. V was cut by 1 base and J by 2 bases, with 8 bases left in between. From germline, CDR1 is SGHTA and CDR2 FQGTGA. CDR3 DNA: TGTGCCAGCAGCTTAAATGCCCTTAACACTGAAGCTTTCTTT. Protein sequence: CASSLNALNTEAFF.

CDR3 protein: CASSRVNTEAFF. In DNA form, the CDR3 reads TGTGCCAGTAGTAGGGTGAACACTGAAGCTTTCTTT. The chain recombines TRBV19 with TRBJ1-1; no clear D. The germline gives CDR1 LNHDA, CDR2 SQIVND (reference sequence). The V end was cut by 4 bases, the J end by 0 bases, with 3 bases between. The length of the CDR3 is 12 residues.

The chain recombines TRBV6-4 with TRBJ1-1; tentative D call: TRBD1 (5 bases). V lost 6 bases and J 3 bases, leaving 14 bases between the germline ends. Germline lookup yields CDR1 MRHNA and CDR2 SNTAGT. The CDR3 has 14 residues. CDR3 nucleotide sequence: TGTGCCAGCAGCCGGGGGTGGTTAGACACTGAAGCTTTCTTT. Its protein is CASSRGWLDTEAFF.

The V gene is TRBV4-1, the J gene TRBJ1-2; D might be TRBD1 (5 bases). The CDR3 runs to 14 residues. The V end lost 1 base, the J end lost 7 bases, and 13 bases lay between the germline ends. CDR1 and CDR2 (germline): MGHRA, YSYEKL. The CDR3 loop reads CASSQAGGSFGYTF. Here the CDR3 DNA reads TGCGCCAGCAGCCAAGCGGGGGGGTCGTTTGGCTACACCTTC.

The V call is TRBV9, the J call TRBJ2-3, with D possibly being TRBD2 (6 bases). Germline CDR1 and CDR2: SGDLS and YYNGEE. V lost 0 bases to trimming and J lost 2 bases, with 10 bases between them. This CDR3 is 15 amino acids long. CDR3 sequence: CASSVEAGSTDTQYF. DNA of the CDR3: TGTGCCAGCAGCGTAGAGGCGGGGTCCACAGATACGCAGTATTTT.